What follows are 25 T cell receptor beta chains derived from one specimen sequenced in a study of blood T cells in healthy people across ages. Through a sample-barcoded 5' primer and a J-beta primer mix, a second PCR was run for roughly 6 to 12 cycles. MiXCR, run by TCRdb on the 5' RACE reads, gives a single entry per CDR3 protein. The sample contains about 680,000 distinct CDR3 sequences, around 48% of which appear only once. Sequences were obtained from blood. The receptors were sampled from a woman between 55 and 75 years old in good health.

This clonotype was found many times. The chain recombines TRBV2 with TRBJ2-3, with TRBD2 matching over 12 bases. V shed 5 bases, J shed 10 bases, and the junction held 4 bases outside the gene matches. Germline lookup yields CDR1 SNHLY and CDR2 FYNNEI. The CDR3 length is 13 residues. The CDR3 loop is CASSFGTSGSQYF. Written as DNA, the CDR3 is TGTGCCAGCAGTTTCGGGACTAGCGGGTCGCAGTATTTT.

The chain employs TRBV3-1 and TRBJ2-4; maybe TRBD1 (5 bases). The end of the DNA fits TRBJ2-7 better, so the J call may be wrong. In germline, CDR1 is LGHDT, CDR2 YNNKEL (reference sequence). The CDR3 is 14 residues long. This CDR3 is CASSRGPARYEQYF. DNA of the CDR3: TGTGCCAGCAGCCGGGGCCCTGCTCGTTACGAGCAGTACTTC.

The CDR3 coding sequence is TGTGCCAGCAGCGGGTCTCCGTGGGATACGCAGTATTTT. As protein: CASSGSPWDTQYF. The rearrangement joins TRBV7-2 to TRBJ2-3; D gene unclear. Germline loops: CDR1 SGHTA, CDR2 FQGNSA. CDR3 size: 13 residues. V gave up 5 bases and J gave up 6 bases, with 12 bases separating them.

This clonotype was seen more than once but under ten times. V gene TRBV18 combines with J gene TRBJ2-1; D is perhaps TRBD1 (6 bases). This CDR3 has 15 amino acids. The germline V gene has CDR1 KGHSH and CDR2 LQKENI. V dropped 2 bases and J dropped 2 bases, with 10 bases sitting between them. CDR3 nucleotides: TGTGCCAGCTCACCAAGAGGGGGAACCTACAATGAGCAGTTCTTC. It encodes CASSPRGGTYNEQFF.

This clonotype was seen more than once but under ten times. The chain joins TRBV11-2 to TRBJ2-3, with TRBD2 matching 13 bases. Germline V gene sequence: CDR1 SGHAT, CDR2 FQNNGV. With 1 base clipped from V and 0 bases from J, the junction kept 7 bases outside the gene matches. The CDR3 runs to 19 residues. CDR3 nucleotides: TGTGCCAGCAGCTTAGGGACTAGCGGGAGCTCGGCAAGCACAGATACGCAGTATTTT. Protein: CASSLGTSGSSASTDTQYF.

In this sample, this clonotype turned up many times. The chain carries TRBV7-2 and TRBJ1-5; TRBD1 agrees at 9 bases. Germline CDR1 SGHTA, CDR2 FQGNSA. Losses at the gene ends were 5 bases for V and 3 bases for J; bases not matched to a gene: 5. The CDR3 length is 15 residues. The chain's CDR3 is CASSRGQGHNQPQHF. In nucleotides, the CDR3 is TGTGCCAGCAGCCGGGGACAGGGACACAATCAGCCCCAGCATTTT.

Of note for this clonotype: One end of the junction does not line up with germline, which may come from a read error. The CDR3 DNA sequence: TGTGCCGGCAGCTTAGGCGGGGACACAGATACGCAGTATTTT. Protein: CAGSLGGDTDTQYF. The rearrangement uses TRBV11-3 and TRBJ2-3, with a weak D call TRBD2 (6 bases). The CDR3 extends over 14 amino acids. The germline gives CDR1 SGHNT, CDR2 YENEEA.

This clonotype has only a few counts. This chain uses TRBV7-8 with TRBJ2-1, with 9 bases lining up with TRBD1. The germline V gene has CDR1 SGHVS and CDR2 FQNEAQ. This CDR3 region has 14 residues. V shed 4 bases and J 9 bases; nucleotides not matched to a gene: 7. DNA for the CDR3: TGTGCCAGCAGCTCCGGGACAGGGACTCGTGAGCAGTTCTTC. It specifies CASSSGTGTREQFF.

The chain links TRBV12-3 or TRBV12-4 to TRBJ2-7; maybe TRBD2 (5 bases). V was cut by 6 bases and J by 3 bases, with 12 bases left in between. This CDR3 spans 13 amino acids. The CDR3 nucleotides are TGTGCCAGCAGGTTACTAGGGAACTACGAGCAGTACTTC. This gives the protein CASRLLGNYEQYF.

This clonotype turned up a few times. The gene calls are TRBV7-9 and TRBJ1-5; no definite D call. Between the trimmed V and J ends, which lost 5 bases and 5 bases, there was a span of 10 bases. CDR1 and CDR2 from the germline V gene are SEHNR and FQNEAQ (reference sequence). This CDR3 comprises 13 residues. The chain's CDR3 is CASSAGPYQPQHF. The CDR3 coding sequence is TGTGCCAGCAGCGCCGGGCCTTATCAGCCCCAGCATTTT.

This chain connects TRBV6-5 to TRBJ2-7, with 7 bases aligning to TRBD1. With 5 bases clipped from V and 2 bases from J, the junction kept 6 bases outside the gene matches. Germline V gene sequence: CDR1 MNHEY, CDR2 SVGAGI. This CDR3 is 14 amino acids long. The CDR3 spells CASSRTRGTYEQYF. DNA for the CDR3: TGTGCCAGCAGTCGCACCAGGGGGACCTACGAGCAGTACTTC.

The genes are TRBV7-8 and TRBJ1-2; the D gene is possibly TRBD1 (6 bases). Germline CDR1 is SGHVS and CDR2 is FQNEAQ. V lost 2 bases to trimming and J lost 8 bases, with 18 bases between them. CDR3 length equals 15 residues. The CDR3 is CASSLTIQGLQGYTF. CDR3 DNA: TGTGCCAGCAGCTTAACGATCCAGGGGTTACAGGGCTACACCTTC.

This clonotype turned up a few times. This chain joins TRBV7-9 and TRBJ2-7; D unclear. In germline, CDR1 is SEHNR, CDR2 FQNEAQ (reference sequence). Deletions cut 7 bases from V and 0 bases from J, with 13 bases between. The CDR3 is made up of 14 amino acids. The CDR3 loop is CASNVGRSSYEQYF. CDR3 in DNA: TGTGCCAGCAACGTGGGCAGAAGCTCCTACGAGCAGTACTTC. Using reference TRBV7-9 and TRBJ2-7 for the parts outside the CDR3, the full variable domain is DTGVSQNPRHKITKRGQNVTFRCDPISEHNRLYWYRQTLGQGPEFLTYFQNEAQLEKSRLLSDRFSAERPKGSFSTLEIQRTEQGDSAMYLCASNVGRSSYEQYFGPGTRLTVT.

The CDR3 spells CASSETGKSYEQYF. DNA of the CDR3: TGTGCCAGCAGTGAGACAGGGAAATCCTACGAGCAGTACTTC. V usage is TRBV25-1 and J usage is TRBJ2-7; 7 nucleotides line up with TRBD1. The CDR3 spans 14 residues. The V and J ends lost 3 bases and 1 base, in that order; junction bases with no gene match: 3. Germline V gives CDR1 MGHDK, CDR2 SYGVNS.

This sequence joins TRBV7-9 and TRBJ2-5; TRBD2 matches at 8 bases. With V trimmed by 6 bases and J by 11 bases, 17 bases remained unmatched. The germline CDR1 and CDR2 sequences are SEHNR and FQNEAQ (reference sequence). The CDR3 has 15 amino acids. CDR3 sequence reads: CASRQGRAGDHEQYF. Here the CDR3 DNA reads TGTGCCAGCAGACAAGGACGAGCGGGAGACCATGAGCAGTACTTC.

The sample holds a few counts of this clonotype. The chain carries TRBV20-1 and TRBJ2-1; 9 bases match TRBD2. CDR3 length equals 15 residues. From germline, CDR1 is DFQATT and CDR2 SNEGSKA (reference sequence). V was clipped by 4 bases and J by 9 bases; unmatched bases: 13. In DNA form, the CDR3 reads TGCAGTGCTACGTTGCGGGAGGGCCTTTCCCGTGAGCAGTTCTTC. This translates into CSATLREGLSREQFF.

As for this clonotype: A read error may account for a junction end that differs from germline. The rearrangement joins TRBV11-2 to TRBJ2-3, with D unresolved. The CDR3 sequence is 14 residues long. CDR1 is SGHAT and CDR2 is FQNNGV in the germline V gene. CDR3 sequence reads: CAGSFGVRGDTQYF. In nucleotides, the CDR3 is TGTGCCGGCAGCTTTGGGGTGCGAGGAGATACGCAGTATTTT.

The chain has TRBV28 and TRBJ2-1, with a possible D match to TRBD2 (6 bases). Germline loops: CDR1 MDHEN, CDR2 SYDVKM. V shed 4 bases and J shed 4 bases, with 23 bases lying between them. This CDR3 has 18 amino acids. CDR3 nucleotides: TGTGCCAGCAGTTCCCTAGCCCCCATAGCGGAAGGGTACAATGAGCAGTTCTTC. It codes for CASSSLAPIAEGYNEQFF.

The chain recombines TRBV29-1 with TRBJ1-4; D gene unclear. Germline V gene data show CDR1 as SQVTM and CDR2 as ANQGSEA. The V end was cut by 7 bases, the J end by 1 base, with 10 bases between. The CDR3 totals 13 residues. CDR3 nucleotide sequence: TGCAGCGGCCGCCGCGGAACTAATGAAAAACTGTTTTTT. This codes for CSGRRGTNEKLFF.

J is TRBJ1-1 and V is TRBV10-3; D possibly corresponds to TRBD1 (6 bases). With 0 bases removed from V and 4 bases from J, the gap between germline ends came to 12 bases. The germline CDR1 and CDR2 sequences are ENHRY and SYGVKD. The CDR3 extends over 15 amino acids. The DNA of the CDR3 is TGTGCCATCAGTGAGTCAGGGGGATGGGGCACTGAAGCTTTCTTT. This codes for CAISESGGWGTEAFF.

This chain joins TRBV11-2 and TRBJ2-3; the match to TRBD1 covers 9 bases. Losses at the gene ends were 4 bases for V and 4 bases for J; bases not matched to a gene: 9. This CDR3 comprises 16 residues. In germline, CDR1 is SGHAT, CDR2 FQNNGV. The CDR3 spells CASSYRGLPPPDTQYF. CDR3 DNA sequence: TGTGCCAGCAGCTACAGGGGGCTCCCCCCCCCAGATACGCAGTATTTT. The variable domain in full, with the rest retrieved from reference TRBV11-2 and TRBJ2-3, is EAGVAQSPRYKIIEKRQSVAFWCNPISGHATLYWYQQILGQGPKLLIQFQNNGVVDDSQLPKDRFSAERLKGVDSTLKIQPAKLEDSAVYLCASSYRGLPPPDTQYFGPGTRLTVL.

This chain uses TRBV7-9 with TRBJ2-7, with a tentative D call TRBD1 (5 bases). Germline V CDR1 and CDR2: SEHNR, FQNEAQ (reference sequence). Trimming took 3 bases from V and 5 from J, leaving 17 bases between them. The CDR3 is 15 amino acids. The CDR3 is CASSLDWQGPNEQYF. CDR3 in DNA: TGTGCCAGCAGCTTGGATTGGCAGGGTCCCAACGAGCAGTACTTC.

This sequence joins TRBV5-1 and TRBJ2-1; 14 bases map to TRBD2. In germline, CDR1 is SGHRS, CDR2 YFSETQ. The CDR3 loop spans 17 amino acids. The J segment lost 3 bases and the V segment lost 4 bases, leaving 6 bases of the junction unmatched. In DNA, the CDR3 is TGCGCCAGCAGCCCGGGGGGGACTAGCGGGAGCTACAATGAGCAGTTCTTC. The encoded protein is CASSPGGTSGSYNEQFF.

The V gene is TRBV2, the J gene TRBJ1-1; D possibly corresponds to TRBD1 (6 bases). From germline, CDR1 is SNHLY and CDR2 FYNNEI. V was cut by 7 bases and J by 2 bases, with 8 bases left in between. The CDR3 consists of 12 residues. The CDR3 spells CASNRVNTEAFF. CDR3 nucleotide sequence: TGTGCCAGCAACAGGGTAAACACTGAAGCTTTCTTT.

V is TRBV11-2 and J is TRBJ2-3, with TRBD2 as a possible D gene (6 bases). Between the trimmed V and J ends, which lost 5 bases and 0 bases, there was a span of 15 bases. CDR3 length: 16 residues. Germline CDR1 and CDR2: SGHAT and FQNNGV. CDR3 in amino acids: CASSRGTVSSTDTQYF. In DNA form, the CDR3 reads TGTGCCAGCAGCCGCGGGACTGTCTCTAGCACAGATACGCAGTATTTT.